This T cell receptor beta chain was found in a study of metastatic and nonmetastatic thyroid tumors (dated by TCRdb to between 2020 and 2021). In terms of the full investigation: The researchers compared repertoires between peripheral blood samples and tumor or nodule tissue samples from patients with malignant or benign thyroid disease. Study-wide conclusions, independent of this receptor: TCR beta diversity was reported as significantly higher in malignant tumors than in benign nodules, in both blood and tumor samples.

This clone was observed many times. Its antigen target is currently unknown. Base qualities are not recorded, but no much larger clone differs from it by a single base. The library relied on PCR. The data were produced on an Illumina HiSeq 4000. High-throughput sequencing was used to profile the TCR beta-chain CDR3 region of each patient. In the authors' own workflow: A classifier to discriminate distant-metastatic papillary thyroid cancer patients was built from CDR3 differences across clinicopathological groups. To measure repertoire diversity the researchers used the Shannon index, while the Morisita-Horn index served to gauge how similar the tumor and blood repertoires were. The public sequencing data were trimmed at Q25 with fastp and processed into clonotypes with MiXCR by TCRdb, which kept only in-frame beta chains. The authors' filters were not applied to this entry. The sample table contains about 20,000 clones; only one count was recorded for about 19% of them. The ten largest clones add up to about a sixth of the sample.

No patient had received any treatment before thyroid surgery. Using T-cell receptor beta sequencing, the study looked back at clinical samples from patients collected from about 2011 to 2018. Sequencing input: tumor tissue. The TCR originated in a female donor with papillary thyroid cancer or a benign thyroid nodule (not recorded which). Some clones in this sample may be carry-over from other donors' samples.

The DNA sequence is TGTGCCAGCAGGACGACAGGGAGCCAAGAAAAACTGTTTTTT. Its product reads: CASRTTGSQEKLFF. The chain joins TRBV12-3 or TRBV12-4 to TRBJ1-4, and TRBD1 matches 7 of the central bases. The CDR3 goes from the cysteine to the phenylalanine over 14 residues. The CDR3 DNA has 42 bases and is translated from base 1. V and J are trimmed by 6 bases and 8 bases, and the gene matches miss 9 bases of the junction.